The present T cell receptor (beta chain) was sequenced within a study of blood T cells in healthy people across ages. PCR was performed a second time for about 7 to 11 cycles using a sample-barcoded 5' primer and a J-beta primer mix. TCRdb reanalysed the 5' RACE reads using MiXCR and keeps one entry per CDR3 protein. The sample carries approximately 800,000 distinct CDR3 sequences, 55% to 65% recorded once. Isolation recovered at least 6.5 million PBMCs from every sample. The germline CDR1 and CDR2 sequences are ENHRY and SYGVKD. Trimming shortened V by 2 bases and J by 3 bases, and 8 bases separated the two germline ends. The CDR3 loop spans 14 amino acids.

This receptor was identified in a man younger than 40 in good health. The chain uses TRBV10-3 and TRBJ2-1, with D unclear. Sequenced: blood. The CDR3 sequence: CAISEPLVYNEQFF. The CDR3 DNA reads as TGTGCCATCAGTGAGCCCCTTGTCTACAATGAGCAGTTCTTC.